The 7 T cell receptor beta chains reported below all come from one sample, sequenced in a study of shared clonotypes between healthy human individuals. Profiling relied on immunoSEQ multiplex PCR, and the TCRdb table lists in-frame clones only, not all of them. Seen here are some 2,500,000 clones, just under 95% observed once, and the top ten hold roughly 0.34%. The sequenced sample consisted of naive CD4+ T cells from PBMCs. Described subset: CD45RA+ positively selected. Every receptor here comes from a man aged 18 to 35 in good health. Some clones in this sample may be carry-over from other donors' samples.

The chain employs TRBV28 and TRBJ1-2, with D unresolved. Germline V gene sequence: CDR1 MDHEN, CDR2 SYDVKM. The CDR3 runs to 14 residues. The V gene lost 2 bases and the J gene lost 5 bases, with 12 bases spanning the gap. The CDR3 here is CASSLNIGSYGYTF. As DNA, the CDR3 is TGTGCCAGCAGTTTAAATATAGGTTCGTATGGCTACACCTTC.

Regarding this clone: Other nucleotide sequences in the sample specify the same CDR3. The V call is TRBV4-2, the J call TRBJ2-7; D is unresolved. The CDR3 length is 14 residues. Germline V gene lookup returns CDR1 LGHNA and CDR2 YNFKEQ. V gave up 1 base and J gave up 2 bases, with 9 bases separating them. The CDR3 sequence is CASSQVGDPYEQYF. The CDR3 nucleotides read TGTGCCAGCAGCCAAGTTGGCGACCCCTACGAGCAGTACTTC.

This chain links TRBV9 with TRBJ2-1, with 14 bases identical to TRBD2. CDR3 length: 18 amino acids. With 4 bases clipped from V and 2 bases from J, the junction kept 8 bases outside the gene matches. The germline V gene has CDR1 SGDLS and CDR2 YYNGEE. The CDR3 DNA reads as TGTGCCAGCAGCTCCCGGACTAGCGGGAGGCAGACCTACAATGAGCAGTTCTTC. Its translation: CASSSRTSGRQTYNEQFF.

V gene TRBV6-8 combines with J gene TRBJ1-2; no firm D call. The ends were cut back, 10 bases at V and 3 bases at J, with 18 bases in the middle. The germline V gene encodes CDR1 MNHGY and CDR2 SAAAGT. The CDR3 is 14 residues long. As DNA, the CDR3 is TGTGCCACCGCGGTGGAGCCTGCCGACTATGGCTACACCTTC. Translation: CATAVEPADYGYTF.

CDR3: CSVSDRGPNTGELFF. The CDR3 nucleotides read TGCAGCGTTTCCGACAGGGGGCCGAACACCGGGGAGCTGTTTTTT. The chain couples TRBV29-1 to TRBJ2-2; 10 nucleotides agree with TRBD1. This CDR3 region has 15 residues. In germline, CDR1 is SQVTM, CDR2 ANQGSEA. Unmatched junction bases numbered 3, after V lost 5 bases and J lost 0 bases.

The CDR3 is CASSFRLAGDYEQYF. The CDR3 region has the DNA TGTGCCAGCAGCTTTCGACTAGCGGGAGACTACGAGCAGTACTTC. The chain has TRBV7-2 and TRBJ2-7, with TRBD2 identical over 12 bases. The CDR3 length is 15 residues. Germline CDR1 reads SGHTA; CDR2 reads FQGNSA. Germline trimming cut 3 bases from V and 3 bases from J; bases unmatched to any gene: 3.

Comment on this clone: One end of the junction varies from germline; a read error may be responsible. The rearrangement uses TRBV2 and TRBJ2-2, with 11 bases identical to TRBD2. The CDR3 runs 15 residues. Germline CDR1 is SNHLY and CDR2 is FYNNEI. CDR3 nucleotide sequence: TGTGCCAGCAGGCTGACTAGCGGGAACCCCGGGGAGCTGTTTTTT. This codes for CASRLTSGNPGELFF. The whole variable domain, remainder taken from reference TRBV2 and TRBJ2-2, is EPEVTQTPSHQVTQMGQEVILRCVPISNHLYFYWYRQILGQKVEFLVSFYNNEISEKSEIFDDQFSVERPDGSNFTLKIRSTKLEDSAMYFCASRLTSGNPGELFFGEGSRLTVL.